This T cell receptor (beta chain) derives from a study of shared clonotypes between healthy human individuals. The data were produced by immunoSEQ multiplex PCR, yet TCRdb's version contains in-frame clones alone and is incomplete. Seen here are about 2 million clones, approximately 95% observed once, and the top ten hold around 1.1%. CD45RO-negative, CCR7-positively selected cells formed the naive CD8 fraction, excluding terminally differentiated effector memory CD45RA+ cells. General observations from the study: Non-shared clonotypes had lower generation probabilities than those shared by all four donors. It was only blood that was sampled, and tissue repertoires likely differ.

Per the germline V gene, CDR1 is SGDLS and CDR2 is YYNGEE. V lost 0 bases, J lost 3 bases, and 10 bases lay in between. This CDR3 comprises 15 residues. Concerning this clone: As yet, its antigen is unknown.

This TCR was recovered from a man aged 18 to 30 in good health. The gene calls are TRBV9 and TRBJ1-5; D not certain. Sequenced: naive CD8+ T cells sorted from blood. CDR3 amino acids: CASSVEGGLNQPQHF. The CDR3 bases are TGTGCCAGCAGCGTAGAGGGAGGACTCAATCAGCCCCAGCATTTT.